The 21 T cell receptor beta chains listed next were all sequenced from one sample in a study of cytomegalovirus exposure and HLA in healthy donors. Primers for the PCR totalled 60 Vbeta and 13 Jbeta. Libraries were prepared by immunoSEQ multiplex PCR; TCRdb keeps only in-frame clonotypes and omits some of them. The sample lists 150,000 to 200,000 clones, less than 90% occurring once. The sample taken for sequencing was PBMCs. These TCRs come from a man between 45 and 60 years old in good health and CMV-seropositive.

The rearrangement uses TRBV2 and TRBJ2-7, with D tentatively TRBD2 (5 bases). The length of the CDR3 is 14 residues. V lost 6 bases and J 6 bases, leaving 18 bases between the germline ends. In germline, CDR1 is SNHLY, CDR2 FYNNEI. The CDR3: CASRKGETRREQYF. The CDR3 DNA reads TGTGCCAGCAGGAAGGGAGAGACGCGACGCGAGCAGTACTTC.

V and J are TRBV5-1 and TRBJ2-6; D remains ambiguous. V was clipped by 0 bases and J by 1 base, with 5 bases between them. This CDR3 region has 15 residues. Germline CDR1 reads SGHRS; CDR2 reads YFSETQ. The CDR3 spells CASSLARSGANVLTF. For the CDR3, the DNA is TGCGCCAGCAGCTTGGCGAGGTCTGGGGCCAACGTCCTGACTTTC.

The chain joins TRBV28 to TRBJ2-7; TRBD1 is a possible D gene (6 bases). The CDR3 sequence is 14 residues long. Germline CDR1 reads MDHEN; CDR2 reads SYDVKM. V was trimmed by 6 bases and J by 6 bases, leaving 18 bases between them. CDR3 residues: CASRQGRAFFEQYF. The DNA of the CDR3 is TGTGCCAGCAGACAGGGACGGGCCTTTTTCGAGCAGTACTTC.

V gene TRBV7-2 combines with J gene TRBJ2-4; tentatively, D is TRBD1 (5 bases). Trimming stripped 5 bases from V and 6 bases from J, with 20 bases between. CDR1 is SGHTA and CDR2 is FQGNSA in the germline V gene. The CDR3 totals 16 residues. Here the CDR3 DNA reads TGTGCCAGCAGCCAAAATCAGGGAACCCGGAGAAACATTCAGTACTTC. Amino acids: CASSQNQGTRRNIQYF.

This sequence joins TRBV4-1 and TRBJ2-1, with TRBD2 as a possible D gene (5 bases). With 3 bases removed from V and 8 bases from J, the gap between germline ends came to 11 bases. The CDR3 is 13 amino acids. The germline gives CDR1 MGHRA, CDR2 YSYEKL. Here the CDR3 DNA reads TGCGCCAGCAGCCATTCTCGGGGTTATGAGCAGTTCTTC. Translation: CASSHSRGYEQFF.

This clone has only a few counts. This chain uses TRBV30 with TRBJ1-6; D not certain. V lost 2 bases to trimming and J lost 10 bases, with 12 bases between them. CDR1 is GTSNPN, CDR2 SVGIG, per germline (reference sequence). CDR3 size: 13 residues. The CDR3 DNA sequence: TGTGCCTGGAGTCCTCTGACTGGGTCACCCCTCCACTTT. This translates into CAWSPLTGSPLHF.

This clone occurred a few times. The chain uses TRBV19 and TRBJ2-5, with 7 bases aligning to TRBD1. Germline V lookup: CDR1 LNHDA, CDR2 SQIVND (reference sequence). The CDR3 contains 15 residues. V shed 4 bases and J 5 bases; nucleotides not matched to a gene: 10. The CDR3 sequence is CASSTMGQPGETQYF. The CDR3 DNA sequence: TGTGCCAGTAGTACAATGGGACAGCCAGGGGAGACCCAGTACTTC. The full variable domain, in which reference TRBV19 and TRBJ2-5 provide the parts outside the CDR3, is DGGITQSPKYLFRKEGQNVTLSCEQNLNHDAMYWYRQDPGQGLRLIYYSQIVNDFQKGDIAEGYSVSREKKESFPLTVTSAQKNPTAFYLCASSTMGQPGETQYFGPGTRLLVL.

The chain employs TRBV28 and TRBJ1-6; 8 nucleotides align to TRBD1. CDR1 is MDHEN, CDR2 SYDVKM, per germline. CDR3 length: 18 residues. Trimming removed 5 bases from V and 0 bases from J; junction bases left unmatched: 9. Here the CDR3 reads CASSPRTGLSSYNSPLHF. The CDR3 bases are TGTGCCAGCAGTCCTCGGACAGGGTTGAGCTCCTATAATTCACCCCTCCACTTT.

The J gene is TRBJ2-1, the V gene TRBV7-6; TRBD1 matches 7 bases. The ends lost 1 base at V and 4 bases at J; junction bases unmatched: 13. CDR3 length: 18 amino acids. The germline V gene has CDR1 SGHVS and CDR2 FNYEAQ. The CDR3 reads CASSLEGRRDSLYNEQFF. The CDR3 region has the DNA TGTGCCAGCAGCTTAGAGGGACGCCGGGACAGCTTGTACAATGAGCAGTTCTTC.

The J gene is TRBJ2-5, the V gene TRBV6-6; no reliable D call. Per germline, CDR1 MNHNY and CDR2 SVGAGI (reference sequence). This CDR3 comprises 11 residues. Trimming pared 3 bases from V and 11 bases from J, leaving 10 bases between. CDR3 region: CASSYMKEQYF. In DNA form, the CDR3 reads TGTGCCAGCAGTTATATGAAAGAGCAGTACTTC.

This clone was found a few times. The chain recombines TRBV4-3 with TRBJ1-1; possibly TRBD1 for D (5 bases). Trimming removed 1 base at V and 3 bases at J, with 6 bases between. CDR3 length equals 13 residues. The germline gives CDR1 LGHNA, CDR2 YSLEER. The CDR3 reads CASSQGRDTEAFF. CDR3 sequence (DNA): TGCGCCAGCAGCCAAGGCAGGGACACTGAAGCTTTCTTT.

The chain links TRBV27 to TRBJ2-6; TRBD1 matches 10 bases. The V and J ends lost 0 bases and 3 bases, in that order; junction bases with no gene match: 5. CDR3 length: 18 residues. The germline gives CDR1 MNHEY, CDR2 SMNVEV (reference sequence). DNA for the CDR3: TGTGCCAGCAGTTTATCGGGACAGGGGTCTTTTGGGGCCAACGTCCTGACTTTC. This codes for CASSLSGQGSFGANVLTF.

A few counts support this clone. The V and J genes are TRBV4-3 and TRBJ1-5; 8 positions agree with TRBD1. Unmatched junction bases numbered 6, after V lost 4 bases and J lost 4 bases. CDR3 length: 15 residues. The germline gives CDR1 LGHNA, CDR2 YSLEER. The CDR3 region has the DNA TGCGCCAGCAGCCCCGGACAGGGTGGGAATCAGCCCCAGCATTTT. Protein: CASSPGQGGNQPQHF.

This clone appeared many times. The gene calls are TRBV4-2 and TRBJ2-1, with TRBD2 matching 14 bases. Germline lookup yields CDR1 LGHNA and CDR2 YNFKEQ. The CDR3 covers 16 residues. With V trimmed by 0 bases and J by 8 bases, 3 bases remained unmatched. CDR3 loop: CASSQDGTSGSDEQFF. In nucleotides, the CDR3 is TGTGCCAGCAGCCAAGACGGGACTAGCGGGAGCGATGAGCAGTTCTTC.

A few counts support this clone. The CDR3 bases are TGTGCCAGCAGTCCCGCAGGGAAAGAAGGGGAGCTGTTTTTT. Translated, it gives CASSPAGKEGELFF. V usage is TRBV25-1 and J usage is TRBJ2-2, with D perhaps matching TRBD1 (5 bases). This CDR3 spans 14 amino acids. CDR1 and CDR2 (germline): MGHDK, SYGVNS. The V and J ends lost 5 bases and 8 bases respectively, with 15 bases between them.

This sequence joins TRBV5-1 and TRBJ1-5; TRBD1 aligns across 11 bases. The CDR3 has 17 residues. Trimming removed 0 bases from V and 2 bases from J; junction bases left unmatched: 4. CDR1 and CDR2 (germline): SGHRS, YFSETQ. The CDR3 DNA reads as TGCGCCAGCAGCTTGGCCGAGGGACAGGGGGGCAATCAGCCCCAGCATTTT. This sequence encodes CASSLAEGQGGNQPQHF.

Regarding this clone: One end of the junction varies from germline; a read error may be responsible. J is TRBJ2-2 and V is TRBV6-5; 9 bases align to TRBD1. The CDR3 is 14 residues long. CDR1 MNHEY and CDR2 SVGAGI come from the germline V gene. CDR3 nucleotides: TGTGCCGGCAGTGACAGGGGGGGCACCGGGGAGCTGTTTTTT. Protein: CAGSDRGGTGELFF.

V usage is TRBV29-1 and J usage is TRBJ2-3; 10 bases map to TRBD2. Looked up from germline, CDR1 is SQVTM and CDR2 is ANQGSEA. The CDR3 spans 13 residues. J lost 6 bases, V lost 7 bases, and 7 bases had no gene match. In DNA, the CDR3 is TGCAGCGGGTGGCTAGCGGGGGCGGATACGCAGTATTTT. It translates to CSGWLAGADTQYF.

V is TRBV18 and J is TRBJ2-5; D possibly corresponds to TRBD2 (6 bases). This CDR3 is 15 amino acids long. Trimming shortened V by 3 bases and J by 1 base, and 12 bases separated the two germline ends. Looked up from germline, CDR1 is KGHSH and CDR2 is LQKENI. The chain's CDR3 is CASSPPTSFQETQYF. CDR3 in DNA: TGTGCCAGCTCACCCCCCACTAGCTTCCAAGAGACCCAGTACTTC.

This sequence joins TRBV7-9 and TRBJ1-1; D may be TRBD1 (6 bases). From germline, CDR1 is SEHNR and CDR2 FQNEAQ (reference sequence). V was shortened by 5 bases and J by 1 base, with 17 bases between the two germline ends. The CDR3 loop spans 16 amino acids. The CDR3 region is CASSDTPDRTNTEAFF. For the CDR3, the DNA is TGTGCCAGCAGCGATACCCCAGACAGGACGAACACTGAAGCTTTCTTT.

Points on this clone: Other nucleotide sequences from this sample produce the same CDR3. The chain combines TRBV5-8 with TRBJ1-4; no reliable D call. CDR1 SGHTS and CDR2 YDEGEE come from the germline V gene. Trimming cost V 2 bases and J 8 bases, with 10 bases left between them. The CDR3 spans 13 residues. The CDR3 spells CASSLLRGEKLFF. CDR3 DNA sequence: TGTGCCAGCAGCTTACTACGAGGAGAAAAACTGTTTTTT.